This T cell receptor (beta chain) came from a study of shared clonotypes between healthy human individuals. About the study: A donor's plate count was three for CD4 naive and three for CD4 memory; CD8 naive had two and CD8 memory one.

In its sample, this clone was seen once. Its target is not known. Notes on the study in general: Some naive CD4 clonotypes, about 5.5%, turned up in common across a handful of donors.

None of the donors, who were healthy HIV-negative adults, had recently had acute infections or vaccinations. The study ran the assay at deep level. Method: immunoSEQ multiplex PCR; TCRdb's copy keeps in-frame clones and lacks some. The repertoire holds approximately 1,000,000 clones, 60% to 85% seen once, with 0.89% in the top ten. Trimming removed 1 base at V and 2 bases at J, with 12 bases between. Looked up from germline, CDR1 is SGHTA and CDR2 is FQGNSA. CDR3 length: 15 residues. The TCR comes from a man aged 18-30 years in good health. Some clones in this sample may be carry-over from other donors' samples. The rearrangement uses TRBV7-2 and TRBJ2-7, with no clear D. Input material: memory CD4+ T cells from PBMCs. As to subset: CD45RA-negative fraction. In nucleotides, the CDR3 is TGTGCCAGCAGCTTAGTAGGGCTTACAACCTACGAGCAGTACTTC. Its protein is CASSLVGLTTYEQYF.